Listed here are 12 T cell receptor beta chains from one sample, sequenced in a study of PD-1 blockade in classical Hodgkin lymphoma. Using immunoSEQ multiplex PCR, the repertoire was profiled, and TCRdb retains in-frame clones only, with some absent. The sample holds 25,000 to 35,000 clones, roughly 94% seen once. Time point here: newly diagnosed, previously untreated cHL patient sample. Sequencing was performed on peripheral blood mononuclear cells (PBMCs). The receptor set was obtained from a human donor with classical Hodgkin lymphoma.

The V gene is TRBV19, the J gene TRBJ1-6; the D gene is possibly TRBD1 (6 bases). Deletions cut 1 base from V and 5 bases from J, with 9 bases between. CDR1 LNHDA and CDR2 SQIVND come from the germline V gene (reference sequence). The CDR3 consists of 15 residues. The CDR3: CASSIVGTHNSPLHF. CDR3 bases: TGTGCCAGTAGTATAGTCGGGACACATAATTCACCCCTCCACTTT.

The chain carries TRBV19 and TRBJ1-2; the D is unclear. This CDR3 has 14 residues. Deletions cut 7 bases from V and 4 bases from J, with 16 bases between. The germline CDR1 and CDR2 sequences are LNHDA and SQIVND (reference sequence). CDR3 bases: TGTGCCAGTACCGTCCAAGCTGGAGGCTATGGCTACACCTTC. Its protein product is CASTVQAGGYGYTF.

The chain combines TRBV10-3 with TRBJ1-6; weak D call: TRBD1 (5 bases). V lost 6 bases to trimming and J lost 8 bases, with 17 bases between them. In germline, CDR1 is ENHRY, CDR2 SYGVKD. The CDR3 sequence is 15 residues long. The CDR3 sequence is CAISNPGGTDSPLHF. The CDR3 DNA follows: TGTGCCATCAGCAACCCCGGGGGTACGGATTCACCCCTCCACTTT.

This clone was counted a single time. The V and J genes are TRBV30 and TRBJ2-4; a weak D match, TRBD1 (5 bases). The germline V and J ends were trimmed by 3 bases and 7 bases, with 16 bases remaining between them. This CDR3 has 14 amino acids. The germline gives CDR1 GTSNPN, CDR2 SVGIG (reference sequence). CDR3 in amino acids: CAWSLGSGYNIQYF. The CDR3, as DNA: TGTGCCTGGAGCCTAGGGTCAGGGTATAACATTCAGTACTTC.

The chain recombines TRBV23-1 with TRBJ1-2; D is unresolved. TRBV23-1 is an ORF; its function is uncertain. Trimming pared 1 base from V and 10 bases from J, leaving 25 bases between. There are 17 residues in the CDR3. CDR3 nucleotides: TGCGCCAGCAGTCAATTCCCAACGGAGGGAGCTTCGGGATTCTACACCTTC. Protein sequence: CASSQFPTEGASGFYTF.

The V and J genes are TRBV5-1 and TRBJ2-7; D is possibly TRBD1 or TRBD2 (5 bases each). The CDR3 extends over 14 amino acids. V lost 4 bases and J 1 base, leaving 12 bases between the germline ends. The germline V gene encodes CDR1 SGHRS and CDR2 YFSETQ. The CDR3, as DNA: TGCGCCAGCAGCCCCCGGGACGGTTCCTACGAGCAGTACTTC. Translation gives CASSPRDGSYEQYF.

V and J are TRBV18 and TRBJ1-1; 8 bases map to TRBD1. The CDR3 totals 14 residues. CDR1 and CDR2 from the germline V gene are KGHSH and LQKENI. The trim removed 5 bases at V and 3 bases at J, leaving 5 bases unmatched. CDR3 in amino acids: CASSRDRTYTEAFF. Written as DNA, the CDR3 is TGTGCCAGCTCAAGGGACAGGACGTACACTGAAGCTTTCTTT.

The V gene is TRBV5-6, the J gene TRBJ1-2; a weak D match, TRBD1 (6 bases). The CDR3 spans 14 residues. Between the trimmed V and J ends, which lost 4 bases and 4 bases, there was a span of 14 bases. In germline, CDR1 is SGHDT, CDR2 YYEEEE. The CDR3 protein is CASSPTGQTYGYTF. The CDR3 DNA follows: TGTGCCAGCAGCCCGACTGGACAGACCTATGGCTACACCTTC.

This chain joins TRBV27 and TRBJ2-7; maybe TRBD1 (5 bases). V was cut by 2 bases and J by 2 bases, with 7 bases left in between. Germline V gene sequence: CDR1 MNHEY, CDR2 SMNVEV (reference sequence). The CDR3 covers 13 residues. The CDR3 DNA reads TGTGCCAGCAGTTTAACAGGCGCCTACGAGCAGTACTTC. Translated, it gives CASSLTGAYEQYF.

This chain joins TRBV19 and TRBJ1-2; D gene ambiguous. Trimming removed 1 base from V and 8 bases from J, with 11 bases in between. The CDR3 length is 13 residues. Germline lookup yields CDR1 LNHDA and CDR2 SQIVND (reference sequence). In DNA, the CDR3 is TGTGCCAGTAGTATAGGACCCCTGTTCGGCTACACCTTC. Protein product: CASSIGPLFGYTF.

The rearrangement uses TRBV4-2 and TRBJ1-4; maybe TRBD1 (5 bases). Deletions cut 0 bases from V and 2 bases from J, with 10 bases between. Germline values: CDR1 LGHNA, CDR2 YNFKEQ. This CDR3 is 16 amino acids long. CDR3 amino acids: CASSQDGGGTNEKLFF. The CDR3 coding sequence is TGTGCCAGCAGCCAAGATGGGGGAGGGACTAATGAAAAACTGTTTTTT.

This rearrangement joins TRBV2 to TRBJ1-1; maybe TRBD1 (5 bases). The CDR3 has 15 amino acids. Trimming left V 4 bases short and J 3 bases short, with 15 bases between. Looked up from germline, CDR1 is SNHLY and CDR2 is FYNNEI. The CDR3 loop is CASSVRGRGDTEAFF. Here the CDR3 DNA reads TGTGCCAGCAGTGTCCGGGGGAGGGGCGACACTGAAGCTTTCTTT.